These 22 T cell receptor beta chains came from one sample sequenced in a study of cytomegalovirus exposure and HLA in healthy donors. Profiled with immunoSEQ multiplex PCR; TCRdb holds only in-frame clones, not every one. This sample has over 90,000 clones, with less than 95% found just once. Source material: PBMCs. The receptors shown here come from a woman under 30 in good health and CMV-seronegative.

The rearrangement joins TRBV7-9 to TRBJ2-7; D is uncertain. This CDR3 is 14 amino acids long. Trimming pared 3 bases from V and 5 bases from J, leaving 14 bases between. CDR1 is SEHNR and CDR2 is FQNEAQ in the germline V gene (reference sequence). The CDR3 loop is CASSFDLGGNEQYF. CDR3 in DNA: TGTGCCAGCAGCTTTGATCTAGGTGGTAACGAGCAGTACTTC. Variable domain in full (rest from reference TRBV7-9 and TRBJ2-7): DTGVSQNPRHKITKRGQNVTFRCDPISEHNRLYWYRQTLGQGPEFLTYFQNEAQLEKSRLLSDRFSAERPKGSFSTLEIQRTEQGDSAMYLCASSFDLGGNEQYFGPGTRLTVT.

This sequence joins TRBV2 and TRBJ1-5; no reliable D call. This CDR3 has 15 residues. Per the germline V gene, CDR1 is SNHLY and CDR2 is FYNNEI. Trimming left V 3 bases short and J 0 bases short, with 9 bases between. The CDR3 DNA sequence: TGTGCCAGCAGTGAGACTAGTCATAGCAATCAGCCCCAGCATTTT. It yields the protein CASSETSHSNQPQHF.

This chain connects TRBV7-2 to TRBJ1-4; D perhaps matches TRBD1 (6 bases). V gave up 2 bases and J gave up 8 bases, with 9 bases separating them. The CDR3 extends over 13 amino acids. Germline V gene lookup returns CDR1 SGHTA and CDR2 FQGNSA. The CDR3 DNA reads TGTGCCAGCAGCTTACGCCAGGGGGAAAAACTGTTTTTT. This gives the protein CASSLRQGEKLFF.

The rearrangement uses TRBV7-9 and TRBJ1-2; TRBD1 is a possible D gene (6 bases). The ends were cut back, 3 bases at V and 8 bases at J, with 10 bases in the middle. This CDR3 region has 12 residues. Per the germline V gene, CDR1 is SEHNR and CDR2 is FQNEAQ (reference sequence). The CDR3 DNA follows: TGTGCCAGCAGCTTCGACAGGAGGGGCTACACCTTC. This translates into CASSFDRRGYTF.

V gene TRBV29-1 combines with J gene TRBJ2-7; D possibly corresponds to TRBD2 (6 bases). V dropped 2 bases and J dropped 4 bases, with 18 bases sitting between them. The CDR3 length is 15 residues. The germline V gene has CDR1 SQVTM and CDR2 ANQGSEA. The CDR3 DNA is TGCAGCGTTGAAACCCGGGACTCCGGAGGTTACGAGCAGTACTTC. Residues: CSVETRDSGGYEQYF.

This chain links TRBV6-4 with TRBJ1-5; unclear D gene. CDR1 MRHNA and CDR2 SNTAGT come from the germline V gene. CDR3 length: 14 residues. Trimming left V 2 bases short and J 3 bases short, with 8 bases between. CDR3 in DNA: TGTGCCAGCAGTGACGGCACAGACAATCAGCCCCAGCATTTT. It yields the protein CASSDGTDNQPQHF.

The rearrangement uses TRBV27 and TRBJ2-7; D is possibly TRBD2 (6 bases). V lost 4 bases and J lost 6, with 13 bases in between. CDR1 MNHEY and CDR2 SMNVEV come from the germline V gene (reference sequence). This CDR3 region has 13 residues. The CDR3 DNA follows: TGTGCCAGCAGTTACGGGACTCAGGGCGAGCAGTACTTC. The encoded protein is CASSYGTQGEQYF.

This rearrangement joins TRBV27 to TRBJ1-2; D might be TRBD1 (5 bases). The germline CDR1 and CDR2 sequences are MNHEY and SMNVEV (reference sequence). The V end lost 5 bases, the J end lost 4 bases, and 17 bases lay between the germline ends. This CDR3 region has 15 residues. Written as DNA, the CDR3 is TGTGCCAGCAGTCCCGGGTCCGGGGGAGGCTATGGCTACACCTTC. Protein product: CASSPGSGGGYGYTF.

This sequence joins TRBV10-3 and TRBJ1-3, with a weak D call TRBD1 (5 bases). V was cut by 3 bases and J by 0 bases, with 27 bases left in between. Germline-derived CDR1 and CDR2 are ENHRY and SYGVKD. The CDR3 length is 21 residues. The CDR3 spells CAISDTRGLRDSSASGNTIYF. CDR3 DNA sequence: TGTGCCATCAGTGATACGAGGGGCTTGCGGGATAGTAGTGCCTCTGGAAACACCATATATTTT.

The genes are TRBV5-1 and TRBJ2-3; 7 nucleotides agree with TRBD2. The CDR3 has 14 amino acids. Germline V gene lookup returns CDR1 SGHRS and CDR2 YFSETQ. V lost 6 bases and J lost 2; bases outside the gene matches: 6. The CDR3 sequence is CASNERGYTDTQYF. The CDR3 region has the DNA TGCGCCAGCAATGAGCGGGGCTACACAGATACGCAGTATTTT.

The chain employs TRBV7-9 and TRBJ1-1; D is unclear. The germline gives CDR1 SEHNR, CDR2 FQNEAQ (reference sequence). The length of the CDR3 is 14 residues. Trimming cost V 3 bases and J 3 bases, with 11 bases left between them. The CDR3 sequence: CASSLAHGDTEAFF. CDR3 DNA: TGTGCCAGCAGCTTGGCGCACGGAGACACTGAAGCTTTCTTT.

The CDR3 loop is CATQDLGGENEKLFF. The CDR3 DNA reads as TGTGCCACCCAAGACTTGGGGGGTGAAAATGAAAAACTGTTTTTT. V is TRBV15 and J is TRBJ1-4; a weak D match, TRBD1 (5 bases). Germline values: CDR1 LNHNV, CDR2 YYDKDF (reference sequence). Trimming left V 8 bases short and J 5 bases short, with 18 bases between. The CDR3 is 15 residues long.

This sequence joins TRBV6-5 and TRBJ2-7; 8 nucleotides match TRBD1. The CDR3 spans 13 residues. Germline CDR1 reads MNHEY; CDR2 reads SVGAGI. Trimming removed 5 bases from V and 6 bases from J; junction bases left unmatched: 6. The CDR3 nucleotides read TGTGCCAGCAGTCTACAGGACAGGGCCGAGCAGTACTTC. This codes for CASSLQDRAEQYF.

This clone was picked up one time. This chain uses TRBV30 with TRBJ1-1; no firm D call. V lost 4 bases to trimming and J lost 3 bases, with 6 bases between them. CDR1 is GTSNPN, CDR2 SVGIG, per germline (reference sequence). This CDR3 region has 11 residues. This CDR3 reads CAWTRDTEAFF. The CDR3, as DNA: TGTGCCTGGACTCGAGACACTGAAGCTTTCTTT.

The CDR3 nucleotides read TGTGCCAGCAGCTTAGACGGGACTAGCGGGAACAAGCGTGAGCAGTTCTTC. It is translated as CASSLDGTSGNKREQFF. The chain couples TRBV11-3 to TRBJ2-1, with 13 bases matching TRBD2. V trimming: 0 bases; J trimming: 9 bases; junction bases outside the gene matches: 8. Germline loops: CDR1 SGHNT, CDR2 YENEEA. CDR3 length equals 17 residues.

V usage is TRBV7-8 and J usage is TRBJ2-1, with 11 bases matching TRBD2. This CDR3 has 17 residues. With V trimmed by 5 bases and J by 7 bases, 13 bases remained unmatched. Germline V lookup: CDR1 SGHVS, CDR2 FQNEAQ. CDR3 sequence (DNA): TGTGCCAGCAGCCCCGTCGTTAGCGGGGGGGCCGCGAATGAGCAGTTCTTC. Translating it yields CASSPVVSGGAANEQFF.

The gene calls are TRBV9 and TRBJ2-1; 9 bases are shared with TRBD2. Germline V gives CDR1 SGDLS, CDR2 YYNGEE. There are 19 residues in the CDR3. V trimming: 0 bases; J trimming: 2 bases; junction bases outside the gene matches: 12. Here the CDR3 DNA reads TGTGCCAGCAGCGTAGCTGGGTTAGCGGGGGCTCTACCCTACAATGAGCAGTTCTTC. This sequence encodes CASSVAGLAGALPYNEQFF.

The CDR3: CASSLGGTSGLEQYF. The CDR3 DNA follows: TGTGCCAGCAGCTTAGGAGGGACTAGCGGACTCGAGCAGTACTTC. The chain links TRBV7-2 to TRBJ2-7; TRBD2 matches at 11 bases. This CDR3 has 15 amino acids. Losses at the gene ends were 1 base for V and 6 bases for J; bases not matched to a gene: 5. CDR1 is SGHTA, CDR2 FQGNSA, per germline.

This clone appeared once. The CDR3 sequence: CASSLEGQGARFSGYTF. CDR3 sequence (DNA): TGTGCCAGCAGCTTAGAAGGACAGGGGGCTAGATTTTCTGGCTACACCTTC. V is TRBV5-4 and J is TRBJ1-2; 11 bases are shared with TRBD1. Germline lookup yields CDR1 SGHNT and CDR2 YYREEE (reference sequence). V was clipped by 2 bases and J by 7 bases; unmatched bases: 13. The CDR3 has 17 residues. The full variable domain, in which reference TRBV5-4 and TRBJ1-2 provide the parts outside the CDR3, is ETGVTQSPTHLIKTRGQQVTLRCSSQSGHNTVSWYQQALGQGPQFIFQYYREEENGRGNFPPRFSGLQFPNYSSELNVNALELDDSALYLCASSLEGQGARFSGYTFGSGTRLTVV.

The chain employs TRBV4-3 and TRBJ1-2, with 9 bases aligning to TRBD1. Germline CDR1 and CDR2: LGHNA and YSLEER. Trimming cost V 6 bases and J 13 bases; bases outside gene matches: 12. This CDR3 has 13 amino acids. The CDR3 region has the DNA TGCGCCAGCAGACGGACAGGGGATCGGGCGGGCACCTTC. As protein: CASRRTGDRAGTF.

J is TRBJ2-5 and V is TRBV15, with unresolved D. CDR1 is LNHNV and CDR2 is YYDKDF in the germline V gene (reference sequence). The CDR3 has 12 residues. Deletions cut 0 bases from V and 5 bases from J, with 4 bases between. The CDR3 here is CATSRDMETQYF. The DNA for the CDR3 is TGTGCCACCAGCAGAGATATGGAGACCCAGTACTTC. The entire variable domain, with the rest obtained from reference TRBV15 and TRBJ2-5, is as follows: DAMVIQNPRYQVTQFGKPVTLSCSQTLNHNVMYWYQQKSSQAPKLLFHYYDKDFNNEADTPDNFQSRRPNTSFCFLDIRSPGLGDTAMYLCATSRDMETQYFGPGTRLLVL.

The V gene is TRBV6-1, the J gene TRBJ2-2; possibly TRBD1 for D (6 bases). The germline V and J ends were trimmed by 8 bases and 7 bases, with 14 bases remaining between them. The CDR3 runs 13 residues. CDR1 is MNHNS and CDR2 is SASEGT in the germline V gene. In DNA form, the CDR3 reads TGTGCCAGCTCTGTACAGGGAAACGGGGAGCTGTTTTTT. Its translation: CASSVQGNGELFF.